A single sample is the source of the 10 T cell receptor beta chains below, sequenced in a study of blood T cell repertoires in COVID-19. Assay: immunoSEQ multiplex PCR; the TCRdb copy retains only in-frame clones and omits some. Of about 45,000 clones listed, roughly 87% are singletons. The sample was peripheral blood. These receptors all stem from a human donor in a cohort sampled during active COVID-19.

V is TRBV7-3 and J is TRBJ2-2; TRBD2 aligns across 13 bases. The CDR3 is 17 amino acids. J was trimmed by 0 bases and V by 5 bases; bases with no gene match: 3. Germline CDR1 and CDR2: SGHTA and FQGTGA. CDR3 region: CASSETSGRSNTGELFF. In DNA form, the CDR3 reads TGTGCCAGCAGCGAGACTAGCGGGAGGTCGAACACCGGGGAGCTGTTTTTT.

The genes are TRBV5-8 and TRBJ2-3; 11 nucleotides agree with TRBD2. In germline, CDR1 is SGHTS, CDR2 YDEGEE. This CDR3 is 15 amino acids long. The ends lost 5 bases at V and 4 bases at J; junction bases unmatched: 6. CDR3 in amino acids: CASRIAGGSADTQYF. The CDR3 nucleotides read TGTGCCAGCAGAATAGCGGGAGGGTCTGCAGATACGCAGTATTTT.

The chain combines TRBV6-5 with TRBJ2-3; 7 nucleotides line up with TRBD2. This CDR3 spans 14 amino acids. From germline, CDR1 is MNHEY and CDR2 SVGAGI. V lost 8 bases, J lost 2 bases, and 7 bases stayed unmatched. Written as DNA, the CDR3 is TGTGCCAGCCCCACCGGGGGGAACACAGATACGCAGTATTTT. It is translated as CASPTGGNTDTQYF.

The V and J genes are TRBV6-5 and TRBJ2-7; TRBD2 is a possible D gene (5 bases). Germline CDR1 MNHEY, CDR2 SVGAGI. V gave up 7 bases and J gave up 3 bases, with 16 bases separating them. CDR3 length: 14 amino acids. DNA of the CDR3: TGTGCCAGCACCCCCGGGGAGAGTTTCTACGAGCAGTACTTC. Translation gives CASTPGESFYEQYF.

V gene TRBV7-6 combines with J gene TRBJ2-7; D is unclear. The germline CDR1 and CDR2 sequences are SGHVS and FNYEAQ. The CDR3 covers 16 residues. The germline V and J ends were trimmed by 1 base and 0 bases, with 13 bases remaining between them. In nucleotides, the CDR3 is TGTGCCAGCAGCTTAGGAGGCCTGTGGAGCTCCTACGAGCAGTACTTC. Translating it yields CASSLGGLWSSYEQYF.

The chain recombines TRBV6-5 with TRBJ2-1, with a weak D call TRBD2 (5 bases). CDR3 length: 14 residues. In germline, CDR1 is MNHEY, CDR2 SVGAGI. The V and J ends lost 8 bases and 4 bases respectively, with 15 bases between them. CDR3 sequence (DNA): TGTGCCAGCTTATTGGGCGGGTATTACAATGAGCAGTTCTTC. Residues: CASLLGGYYNEQFF.

The V call is TRBV7-2, the J call TRBJ2-3, with a weak D call TRBD2 (7 bases). The CDR3 spans 14 residues. With 1 base removed from V and 9 bases from J, the gap between germline ends came to 14 bases. Germline assignment: CDR1 SGHTA and CDR2 FQGNSA. The CDR3 DNA follows: TGTGCCAGCAGCTTAGGGCCGGGGGGCAAAACGCAGTATTTT. This translates into CASSLGPGGKTQYF.

The J gene is TRBJ2-3, the V gene TRBV5-1; possibly TRBD2 for D (5 bases). The CDR3 extends over 13 amino acids. CDR1 is SGHRS, CDR2 YFSETQ, per germline. Trimming cost V 4 bases and J 2 bases, with 8 bases left between them. The CDR3 region is CASSTGNTDTQYF. CDR3 nucleotide sequence: TGCGCCAGCAGCACCGGGAACACAGATACGCAGTATTTT.

The rearrangement joins TRBV6-5 to TRBJ2-7; D perhaps matches TRBD2 (6 bases). V was shortened by 5 bases and J by 6 bases, with 20 bases between the two germline ends. The CDR3 has 15 residues. Germline V gene sequence: CDR1 MNHEY, CDR2 SVGAGI. The CDR3 loop is CASSPPGTSGVEQYF. For the CDR3, the DNA is TGTGCCAGCAGTCCGCCCGGGACTTCCGGGGTCGAGCAGTACTTC.

The chain joins TRBV29-1 to TRBJ2-3, with D tentatively TRBD2 (6 bases). Germline V gene lookup returns CDR1 SQVTM and CDR2 ANQGSEA. The length of the CDR3 is 15 residues. V shed 8 bases and J shed 1 base, with 19 bases lying between them. The CDR3 sequence is CSLFPRGGGTDTQYF. As DNA, the CDR3 is TGCAGCCTCTTCCCCCGTGGCGGGGGCACAGATACGCAGTATTTT.